The clone carrying this TCR beta chain was seen a few times. What it binds is unknown. The sample originates from a study of T-cell reconstitution after alpha-beta-depleted transplantation in children. This sample's TCRbeta library carried unique molecular identifier barcodes. In TCRdb, the PCR reads were re-called with MiXCR into one record per CDR3 protein. This table has about 510,000 distinct CDR3 sequences, about an eighth appearing once. The study's findings and limits: Surviving recipient T cells and thymic progenitors produced the high day-60 TCRbeta diversity seen in some patients. At one year after transplant, newly produced T cells mostly accounted for T-cell counts and diversity. Expanded graft clones numbering several hundred reportedly gave rise to alpha-beta T cells about two months after transplant.

The CDR3 is 17 residues long. CDR1 and CDR2 from the germline V gene are MDHEN and SYDVKM. Trimming removed 0 bases from V and 0 bases from J; junction bases left unmatched: 7. Sequencing used PBMCs, mostly from graft donor cells, obtained 180 days after TCRalphabeta/CD19-depleted stem cell transplant. The gene calls are TRBV28 and TRBJ2-5; 7 positions agree with TRBD1. This TCR was recovered from a female patient aged 2-10 years who had a stem cell transplant for aplastic anemia, so the T cells may come from the graft donor. The CDR3 coding sequence is TGTGCCAGCAGTTTATGGTGGGACAGCTTGTACCAAGAGACCCAGTACTTC. Translation: CASSLWWDSLYQETQYF.